The clone carrying this T cell receptor beta chain was counted a single time. This sample is drawn from a study of TIL therapy for anti-PD-1-resistant metastatic lung cancer. The immunoSEQ assay was v3. Sequencing was performed with immunoSEQ multiplex PCR; in TCRdb, only in-frame clones are kept and a portion is missing. The sample includes 35,000 to 55,000 clones, 70% to 85% of them seen just once. Time point in this sample: pre-treatment sample, taken before nivolumab and TIL therapy. Trimming stripped 8 bases from V and 3 bases from J, with 10 bases between. This CDR3 has 13 amino acids. Germline lookup yields CDR1 MNHEY and CDR2 SVGAGI.

This sequence joins TRBV6-5 and TRBJ1-4; D not resolved. The sample consisted of blood, taken at baseline. The receptor was isolated from a man between 65 and 85 years old with non-small cell lung cancer. As DNA, the CDR3 is TGTGCCAGCGGAAGGGTTGCTAATGAAAAACTGTTTTTT. This sequence encodes CASGRVANEKLFF.